This T cell receptor (beta chain) was retrieved from a study of T cell clones after liver transplantation. Study information: TCRbeta sequencing after a pre-transplant mixed lymphocyte reaction identified graft-donor-reactive clones, later tracked in post-transplant blood.

The CDR3 spans 13 residues. V shed 0 bases and J shed 4 bases, with 6 bases lying between them. Germline CDR1 reads SGHDT; CDR2 reads YYEEEE. This table comes from immunoSEQ multiplex PCR, and its TCRdb copy is limited to in-frame clones, with some not included. The data show nearly 55,000 clones, roughly 80% seen once. Specimen: CD4+ T cells from blood, collected before liver transplant. The chain combines TRBV5-6 with TRBJ2-3; a possible D gene is TRBD1 (6 bases). This clonotype was sampled from a human donor who received a liver transplant. CDR3 DNA sequence: TGTGCCAGCAGCTTGGGACAGGCAGATACGCAGTATTTT. Translating gives CASSLGQADTQYF.